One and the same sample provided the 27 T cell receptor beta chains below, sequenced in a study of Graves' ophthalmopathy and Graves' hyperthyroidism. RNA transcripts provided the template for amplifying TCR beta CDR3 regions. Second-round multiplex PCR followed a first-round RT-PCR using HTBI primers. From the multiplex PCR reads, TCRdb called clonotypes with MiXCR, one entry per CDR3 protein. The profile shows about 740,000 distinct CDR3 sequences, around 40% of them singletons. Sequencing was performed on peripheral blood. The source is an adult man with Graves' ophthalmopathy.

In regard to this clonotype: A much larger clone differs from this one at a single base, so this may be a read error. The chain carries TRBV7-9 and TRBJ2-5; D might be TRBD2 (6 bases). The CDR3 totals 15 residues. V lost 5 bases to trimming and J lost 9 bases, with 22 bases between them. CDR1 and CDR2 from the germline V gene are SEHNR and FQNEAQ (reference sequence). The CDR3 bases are TGTGCCAGCAGCGACATGGTGGGGGGTGTGGAGGCCCAGTACTTC. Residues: CASSDMVGGVEAQYF.

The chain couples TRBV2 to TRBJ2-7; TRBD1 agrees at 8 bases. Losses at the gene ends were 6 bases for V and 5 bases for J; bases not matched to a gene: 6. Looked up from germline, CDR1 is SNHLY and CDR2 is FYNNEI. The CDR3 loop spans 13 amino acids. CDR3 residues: CASRVDRGNEQYF. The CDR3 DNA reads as TGTGCCAGCAGAGTAGACAGGGGAAACGAGCAGTACTTC.

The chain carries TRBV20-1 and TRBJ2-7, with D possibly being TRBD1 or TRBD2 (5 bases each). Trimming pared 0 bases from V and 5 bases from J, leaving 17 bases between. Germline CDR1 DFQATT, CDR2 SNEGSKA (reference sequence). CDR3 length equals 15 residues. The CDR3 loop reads CSARDSGRLVDEQYF. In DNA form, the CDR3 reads TGCAGTGCTAGAGATTCGGGACGCCTGGTCGACGAGCAGTACTTC.

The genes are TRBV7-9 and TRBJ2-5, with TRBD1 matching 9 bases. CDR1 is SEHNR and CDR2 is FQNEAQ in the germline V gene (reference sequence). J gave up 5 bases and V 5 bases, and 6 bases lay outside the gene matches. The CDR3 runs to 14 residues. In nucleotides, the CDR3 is TGTGCCAGCAGCCGCCGAGGACAGGGGGAGACCCAGTACTTC. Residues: CASSRRGQGETQYF.

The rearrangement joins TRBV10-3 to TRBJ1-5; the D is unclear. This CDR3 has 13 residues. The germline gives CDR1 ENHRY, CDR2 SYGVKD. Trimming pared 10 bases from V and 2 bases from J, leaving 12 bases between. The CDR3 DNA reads TGTGCCAGTCGGACTACGCGCAATCAGCCCCAGCATTTT. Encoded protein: CASRTTRNQPQHF.

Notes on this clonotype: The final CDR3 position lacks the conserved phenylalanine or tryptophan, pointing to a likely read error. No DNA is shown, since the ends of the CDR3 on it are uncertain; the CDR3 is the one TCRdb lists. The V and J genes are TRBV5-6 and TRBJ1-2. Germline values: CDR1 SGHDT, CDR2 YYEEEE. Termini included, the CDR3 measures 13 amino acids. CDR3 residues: CANSLPEQTIKAL.

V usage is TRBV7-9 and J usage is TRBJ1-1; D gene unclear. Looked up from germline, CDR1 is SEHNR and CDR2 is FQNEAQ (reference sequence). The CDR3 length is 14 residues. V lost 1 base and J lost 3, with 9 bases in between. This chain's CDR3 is CASSLGPPDTEAFF. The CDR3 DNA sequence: TGTGCCAGCAGCTTAGGGCCCCCCGACACTGAAGCTTTCTTT.

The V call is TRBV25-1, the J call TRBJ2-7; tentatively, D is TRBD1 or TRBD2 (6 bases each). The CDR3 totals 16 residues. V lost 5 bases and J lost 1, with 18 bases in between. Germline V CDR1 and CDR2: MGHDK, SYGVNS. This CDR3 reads CASSYRGTIGSYEQYF. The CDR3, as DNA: TGTGCCAGCAGTTATCGCGGGACAATAGGGTCCTACGAGCAGTACTTC.

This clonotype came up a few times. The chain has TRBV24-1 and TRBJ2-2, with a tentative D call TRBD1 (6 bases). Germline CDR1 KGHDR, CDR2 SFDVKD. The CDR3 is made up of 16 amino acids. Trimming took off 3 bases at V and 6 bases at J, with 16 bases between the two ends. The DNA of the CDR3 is TGTGCCACCAGTGATCACCGGACAGAACTTGCCGGGGAGCTGTTTTTT. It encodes CATSDHRTELAGELFF.

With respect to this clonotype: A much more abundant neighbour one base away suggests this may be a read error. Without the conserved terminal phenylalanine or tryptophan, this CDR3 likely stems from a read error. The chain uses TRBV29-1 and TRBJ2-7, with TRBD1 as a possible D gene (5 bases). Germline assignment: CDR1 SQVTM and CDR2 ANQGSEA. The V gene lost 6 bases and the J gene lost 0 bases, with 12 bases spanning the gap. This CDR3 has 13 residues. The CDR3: CSVLTDSSYEQYL. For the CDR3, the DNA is TGCAGCGTGTTGACAGACTCCTCCTACGAGCAGTACCTC.

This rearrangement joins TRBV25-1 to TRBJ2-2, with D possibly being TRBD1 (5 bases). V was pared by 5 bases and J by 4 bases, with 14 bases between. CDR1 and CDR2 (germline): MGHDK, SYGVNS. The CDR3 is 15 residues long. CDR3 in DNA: TGTGCCAGCAGTTTGACAGAACGCGGCACCGGGGAGCTGTTTTTT. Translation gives CASSLTERGTGELFF.

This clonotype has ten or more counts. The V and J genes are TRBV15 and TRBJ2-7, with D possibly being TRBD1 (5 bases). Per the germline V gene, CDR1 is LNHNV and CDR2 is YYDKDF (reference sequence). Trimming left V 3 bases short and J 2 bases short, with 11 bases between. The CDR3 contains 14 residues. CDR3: CATSRDTPAYEQYF. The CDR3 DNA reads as TGTGCCACCAGCAGGGACACCCCTGCCTACGAGCAGTACTTC.

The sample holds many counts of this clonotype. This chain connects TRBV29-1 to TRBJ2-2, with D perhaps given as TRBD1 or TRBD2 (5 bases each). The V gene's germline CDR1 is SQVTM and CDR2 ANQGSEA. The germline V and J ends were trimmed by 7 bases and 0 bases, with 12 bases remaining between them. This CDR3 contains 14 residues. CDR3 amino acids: CSGSWGSNTGELFF. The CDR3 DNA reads TGCAGCGGCAGTTGGGGGTCGAACACCGGGGAGCTGTTTTTT.

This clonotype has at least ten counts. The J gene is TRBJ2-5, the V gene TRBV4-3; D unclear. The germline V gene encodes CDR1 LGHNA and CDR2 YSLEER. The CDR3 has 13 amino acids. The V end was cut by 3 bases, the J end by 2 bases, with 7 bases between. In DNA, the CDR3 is TGCGCCAGCAGCCAGCCTGGGCAAGAGACCCAGTACTTC. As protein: CASSQPGQETQYF.

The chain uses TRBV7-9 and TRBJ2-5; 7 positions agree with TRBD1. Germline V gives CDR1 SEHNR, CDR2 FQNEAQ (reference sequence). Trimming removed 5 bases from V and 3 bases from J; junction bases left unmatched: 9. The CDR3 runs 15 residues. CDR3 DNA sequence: TGTGCCAGCAGCCAACCGGGACAGAGTAAAGAGACCCAGTACTTC. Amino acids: CASSQPGQSKETQYF.

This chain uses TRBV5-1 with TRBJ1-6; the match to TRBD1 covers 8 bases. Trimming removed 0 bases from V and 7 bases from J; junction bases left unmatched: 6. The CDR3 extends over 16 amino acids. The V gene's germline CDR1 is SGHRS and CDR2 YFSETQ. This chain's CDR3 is CASSLGTGLANSPLHF. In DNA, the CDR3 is TGCGCCAGCAGCTTGGGGACAGGGCTGGCGAATTCACCCCTCCACTTT.

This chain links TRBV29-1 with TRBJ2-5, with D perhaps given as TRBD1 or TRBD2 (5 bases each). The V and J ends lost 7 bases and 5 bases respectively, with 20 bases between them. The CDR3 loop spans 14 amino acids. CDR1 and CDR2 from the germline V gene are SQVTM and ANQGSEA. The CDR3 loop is CSAEGTGLYETQYF. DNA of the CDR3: TGCAGCGCCGAAGGGACGGGGTTGTATGAGACCCAGTACTTC.

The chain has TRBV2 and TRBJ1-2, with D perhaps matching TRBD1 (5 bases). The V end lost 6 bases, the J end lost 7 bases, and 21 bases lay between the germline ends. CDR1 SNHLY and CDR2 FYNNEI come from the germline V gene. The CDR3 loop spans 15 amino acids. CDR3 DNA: TGTGCCAGCAGCCAAGGGTACGGGGGGATTATTGGCTACACCTTC. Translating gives CASSQGYGGIIGYTF.

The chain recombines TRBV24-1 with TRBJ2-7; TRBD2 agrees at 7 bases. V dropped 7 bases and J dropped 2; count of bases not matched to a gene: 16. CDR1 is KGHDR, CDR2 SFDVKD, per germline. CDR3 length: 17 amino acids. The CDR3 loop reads CATRQLVSGAGPYEQYF. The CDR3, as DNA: TGTGCCACCAGGCAATTAGTAAGCGGGGCAGGACCCTACGAGCAGTACTTC.

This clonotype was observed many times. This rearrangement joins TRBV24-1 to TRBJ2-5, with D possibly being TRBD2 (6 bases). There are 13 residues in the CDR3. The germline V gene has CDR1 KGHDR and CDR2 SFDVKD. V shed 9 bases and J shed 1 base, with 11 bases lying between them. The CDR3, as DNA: TGTGCCACCCGGGGGACGATCCAAGAGACCCAGTACTTC. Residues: CATRGTIQETQYF.

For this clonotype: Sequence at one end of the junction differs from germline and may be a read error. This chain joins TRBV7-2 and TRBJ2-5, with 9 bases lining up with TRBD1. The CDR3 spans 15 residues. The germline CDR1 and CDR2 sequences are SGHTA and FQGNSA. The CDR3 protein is CASSLGGQGLKTQYF. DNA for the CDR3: TGTGCCAGCAGTTTAGGGGGACAGGGTTTGAAGACCCAGTACTTC. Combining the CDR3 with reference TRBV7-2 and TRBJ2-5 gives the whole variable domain GAGVSQSPSNKVTEKGKDVELRCDPISGHTALYWYRQSLGQGLEFLIYFQGNSAPDKSGLPSDRFSAERTGGSVSTLTIQRTQQEDSAVYLCASSLGGQGLKTQYFGPGTRLLVL.

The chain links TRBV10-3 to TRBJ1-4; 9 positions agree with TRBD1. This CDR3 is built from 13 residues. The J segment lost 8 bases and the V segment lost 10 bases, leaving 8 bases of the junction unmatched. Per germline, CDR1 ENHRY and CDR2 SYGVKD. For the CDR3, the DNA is TGTGCCAGCAGGCCCGGGACAGGGGAAAAACTGTTTTTT. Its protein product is CASRPGTGEKLFF.

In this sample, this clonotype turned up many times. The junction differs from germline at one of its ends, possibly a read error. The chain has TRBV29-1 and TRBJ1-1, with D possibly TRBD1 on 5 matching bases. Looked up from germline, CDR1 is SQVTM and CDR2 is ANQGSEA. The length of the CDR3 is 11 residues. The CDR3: CSVEDSGHAGF. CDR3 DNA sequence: TGCAGCGTTGAAGACTCTGGACACGCGGGCTTT. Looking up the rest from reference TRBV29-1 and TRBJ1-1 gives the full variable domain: SAVISQKPSRDICQRGTSLTIQCQVDSQVTMMFWYRQQPGQSLTLIATANQGSEATYESGFVIDKFPISRPNLTFSTLTVSNMSPEDSSIYLCSVEDSGHAGFGQGTRLTVV.

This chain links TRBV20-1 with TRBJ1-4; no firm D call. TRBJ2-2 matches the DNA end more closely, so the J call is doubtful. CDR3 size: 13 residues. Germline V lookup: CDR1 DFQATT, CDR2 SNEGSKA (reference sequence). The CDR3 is CSAGRPNTGELFF. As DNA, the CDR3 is TGCAGTGCTGGACGGCCGAACACCGGGGAGCTGTTTTTT.

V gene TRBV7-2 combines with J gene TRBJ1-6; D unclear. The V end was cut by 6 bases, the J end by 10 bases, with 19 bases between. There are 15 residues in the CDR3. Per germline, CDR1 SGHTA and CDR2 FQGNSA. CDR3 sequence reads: CASSALRTAQSPLHF. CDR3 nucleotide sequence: TGTGCCAGCAGTGCTCTGCGAACAGCGCAGTCACCCCTCCACTTT.

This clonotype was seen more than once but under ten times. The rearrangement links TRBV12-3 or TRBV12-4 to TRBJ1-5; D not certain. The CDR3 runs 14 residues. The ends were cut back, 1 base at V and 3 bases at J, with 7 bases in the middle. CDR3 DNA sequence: TGTGCCAGCAGTTTAGAACAGTTCAATCAGCCCCAGCATTTT. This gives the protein CASSLEQFNQPQHF.

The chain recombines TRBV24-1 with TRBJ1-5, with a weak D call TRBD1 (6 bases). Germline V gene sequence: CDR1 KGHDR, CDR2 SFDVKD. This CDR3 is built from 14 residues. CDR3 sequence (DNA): TGTGTGACCAGGGACACCAATTACAATCAGCCCCAGCATTTT. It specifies CVTRDTNYNQPQHF.